This T cell receptor (beta chain) was observed in a study of blood T cell repertoires in COVID-19. Germline values: CDR1 SGHNT, CDR2 YYREEE (reference sequence). The CDR3 contains 16 residues. Deletions cut 2 bases from V and 7 bases from J, with 21 bases between. TCRdb's table, derived via immunoSEQ multiplex PCR, lists solely in-frame clones and lacks some. Of about 320,000 clones listed, about 86% are singletons. Sequenced: peripheral blood. This receptor was obtained from a woman in her fifties or sixties with acute or convalescent COVID-19. The rearrangement joins TRBV5-4 to TRBJ1-1, with D perhaps TRBD1 (5 bases). This CDR3 reads CASSFTGRARAYEAFF. CDR3 nucleotide sequence: TGTGCCAGCAGCTTCACAGGTCGGGCCCGGGCTTATGAAGCTTTCTTT.